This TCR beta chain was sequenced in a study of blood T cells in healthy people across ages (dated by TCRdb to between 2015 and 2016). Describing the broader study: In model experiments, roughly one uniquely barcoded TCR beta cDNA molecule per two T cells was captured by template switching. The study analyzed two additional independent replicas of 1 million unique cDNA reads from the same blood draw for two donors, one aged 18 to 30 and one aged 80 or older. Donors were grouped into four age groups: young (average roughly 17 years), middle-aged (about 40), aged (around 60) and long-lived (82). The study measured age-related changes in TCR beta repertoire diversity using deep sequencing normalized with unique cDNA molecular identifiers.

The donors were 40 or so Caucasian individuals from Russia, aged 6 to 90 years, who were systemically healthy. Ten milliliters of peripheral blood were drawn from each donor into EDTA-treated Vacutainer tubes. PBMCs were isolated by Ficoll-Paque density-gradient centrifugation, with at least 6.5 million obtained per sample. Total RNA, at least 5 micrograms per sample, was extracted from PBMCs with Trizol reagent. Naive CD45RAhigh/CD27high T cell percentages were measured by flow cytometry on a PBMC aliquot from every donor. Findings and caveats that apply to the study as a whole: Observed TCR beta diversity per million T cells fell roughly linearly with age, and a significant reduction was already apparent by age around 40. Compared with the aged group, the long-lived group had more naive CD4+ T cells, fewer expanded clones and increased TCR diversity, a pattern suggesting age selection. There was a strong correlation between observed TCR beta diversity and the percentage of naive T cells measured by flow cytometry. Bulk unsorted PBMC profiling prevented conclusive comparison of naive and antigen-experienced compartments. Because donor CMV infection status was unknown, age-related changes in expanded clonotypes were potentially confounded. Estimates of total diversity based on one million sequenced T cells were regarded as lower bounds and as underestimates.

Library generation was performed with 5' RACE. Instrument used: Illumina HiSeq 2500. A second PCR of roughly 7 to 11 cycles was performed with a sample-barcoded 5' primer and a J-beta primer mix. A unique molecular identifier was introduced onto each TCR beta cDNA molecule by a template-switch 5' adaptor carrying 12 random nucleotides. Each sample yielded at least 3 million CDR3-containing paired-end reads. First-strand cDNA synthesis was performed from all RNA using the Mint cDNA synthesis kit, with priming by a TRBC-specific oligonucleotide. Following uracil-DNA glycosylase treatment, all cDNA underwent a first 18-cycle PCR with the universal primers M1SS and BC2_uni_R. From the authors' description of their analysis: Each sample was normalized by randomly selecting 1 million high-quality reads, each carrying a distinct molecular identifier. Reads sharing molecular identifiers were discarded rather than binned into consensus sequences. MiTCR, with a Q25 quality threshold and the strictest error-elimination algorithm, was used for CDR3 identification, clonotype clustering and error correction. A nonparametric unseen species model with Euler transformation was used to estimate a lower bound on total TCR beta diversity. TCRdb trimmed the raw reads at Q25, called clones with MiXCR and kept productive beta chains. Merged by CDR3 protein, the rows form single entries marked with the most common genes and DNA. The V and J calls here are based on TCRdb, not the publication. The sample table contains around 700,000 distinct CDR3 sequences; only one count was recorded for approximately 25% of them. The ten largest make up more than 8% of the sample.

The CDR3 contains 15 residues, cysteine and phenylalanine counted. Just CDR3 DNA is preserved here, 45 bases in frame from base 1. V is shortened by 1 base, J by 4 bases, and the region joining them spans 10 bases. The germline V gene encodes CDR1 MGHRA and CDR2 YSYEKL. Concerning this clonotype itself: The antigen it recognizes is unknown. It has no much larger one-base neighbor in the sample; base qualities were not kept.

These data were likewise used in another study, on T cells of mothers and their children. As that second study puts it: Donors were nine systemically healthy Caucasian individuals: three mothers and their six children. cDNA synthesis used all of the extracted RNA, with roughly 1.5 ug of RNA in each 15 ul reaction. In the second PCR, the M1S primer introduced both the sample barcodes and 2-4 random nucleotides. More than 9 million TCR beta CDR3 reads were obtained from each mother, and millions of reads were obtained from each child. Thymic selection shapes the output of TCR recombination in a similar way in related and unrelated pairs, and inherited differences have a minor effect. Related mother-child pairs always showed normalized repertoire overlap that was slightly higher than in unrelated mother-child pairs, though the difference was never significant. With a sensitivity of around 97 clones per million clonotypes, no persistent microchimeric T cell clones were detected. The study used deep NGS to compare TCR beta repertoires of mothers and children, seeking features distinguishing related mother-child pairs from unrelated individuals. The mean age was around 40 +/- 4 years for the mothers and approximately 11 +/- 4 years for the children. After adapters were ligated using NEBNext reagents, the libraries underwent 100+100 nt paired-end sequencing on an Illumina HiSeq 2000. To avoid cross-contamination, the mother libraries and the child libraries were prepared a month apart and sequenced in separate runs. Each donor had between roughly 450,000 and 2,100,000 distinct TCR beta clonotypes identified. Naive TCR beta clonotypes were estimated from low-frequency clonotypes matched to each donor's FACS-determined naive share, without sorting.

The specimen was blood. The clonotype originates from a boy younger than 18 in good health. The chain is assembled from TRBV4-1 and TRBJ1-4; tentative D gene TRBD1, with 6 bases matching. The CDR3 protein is CASSQVGTSNEKLFF. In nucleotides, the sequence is TGCGCCAGCAGCCAAGTCGGGACAAGTAATGAAAAACTGTTTTTT.